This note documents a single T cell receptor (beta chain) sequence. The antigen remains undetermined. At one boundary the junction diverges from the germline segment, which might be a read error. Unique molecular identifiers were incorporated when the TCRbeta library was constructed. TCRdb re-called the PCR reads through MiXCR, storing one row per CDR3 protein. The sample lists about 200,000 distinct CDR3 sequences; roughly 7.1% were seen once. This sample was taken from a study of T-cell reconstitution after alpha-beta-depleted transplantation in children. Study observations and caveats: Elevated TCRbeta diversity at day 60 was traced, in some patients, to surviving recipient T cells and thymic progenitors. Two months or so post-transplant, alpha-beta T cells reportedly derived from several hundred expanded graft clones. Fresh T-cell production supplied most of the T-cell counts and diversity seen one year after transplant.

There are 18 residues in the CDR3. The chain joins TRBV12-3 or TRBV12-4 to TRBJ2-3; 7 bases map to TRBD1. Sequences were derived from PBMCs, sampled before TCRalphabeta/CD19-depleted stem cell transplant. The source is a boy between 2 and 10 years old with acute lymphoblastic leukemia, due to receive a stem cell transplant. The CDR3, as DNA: TGTACCAGCAGACCAACCTTGGGGACAGCCACGTACACAGATATGCAGTATTTT. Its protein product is CTSRPTLGTATYTDMQYF.